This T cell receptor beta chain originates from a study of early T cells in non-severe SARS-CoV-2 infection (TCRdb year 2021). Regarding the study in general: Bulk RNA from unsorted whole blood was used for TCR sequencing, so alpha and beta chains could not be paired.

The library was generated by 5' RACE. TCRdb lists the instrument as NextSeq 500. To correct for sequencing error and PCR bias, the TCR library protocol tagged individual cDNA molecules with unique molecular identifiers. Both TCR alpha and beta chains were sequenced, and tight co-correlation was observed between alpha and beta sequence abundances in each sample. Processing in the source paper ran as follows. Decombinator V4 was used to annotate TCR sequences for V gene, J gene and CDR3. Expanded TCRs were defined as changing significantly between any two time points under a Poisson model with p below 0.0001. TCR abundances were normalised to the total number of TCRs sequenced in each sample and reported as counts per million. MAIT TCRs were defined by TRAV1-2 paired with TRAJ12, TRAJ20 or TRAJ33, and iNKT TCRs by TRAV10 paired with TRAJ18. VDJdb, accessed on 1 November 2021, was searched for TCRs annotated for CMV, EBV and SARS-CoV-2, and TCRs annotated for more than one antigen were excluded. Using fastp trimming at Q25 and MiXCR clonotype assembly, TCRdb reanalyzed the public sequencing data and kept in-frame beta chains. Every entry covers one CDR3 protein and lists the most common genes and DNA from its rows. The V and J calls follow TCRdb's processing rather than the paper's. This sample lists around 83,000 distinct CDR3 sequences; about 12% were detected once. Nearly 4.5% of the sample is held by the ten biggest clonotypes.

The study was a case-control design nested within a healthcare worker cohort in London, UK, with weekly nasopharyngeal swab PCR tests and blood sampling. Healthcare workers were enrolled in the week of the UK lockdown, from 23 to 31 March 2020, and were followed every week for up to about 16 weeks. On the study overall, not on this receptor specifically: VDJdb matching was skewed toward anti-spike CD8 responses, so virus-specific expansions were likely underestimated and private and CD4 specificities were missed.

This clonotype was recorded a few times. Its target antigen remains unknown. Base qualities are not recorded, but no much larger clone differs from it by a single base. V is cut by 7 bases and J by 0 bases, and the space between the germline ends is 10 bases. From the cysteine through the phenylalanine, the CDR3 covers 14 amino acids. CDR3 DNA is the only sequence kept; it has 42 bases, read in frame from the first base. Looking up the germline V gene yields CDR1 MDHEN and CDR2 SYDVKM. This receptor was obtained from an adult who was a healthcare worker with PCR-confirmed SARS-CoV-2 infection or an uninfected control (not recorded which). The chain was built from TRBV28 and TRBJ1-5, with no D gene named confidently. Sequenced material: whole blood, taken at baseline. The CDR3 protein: CASTLPGSNQPQHF. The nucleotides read TGTGCCAGCACCCTCCCGGGTAGCAATCAGCCCCAGCATTTT.